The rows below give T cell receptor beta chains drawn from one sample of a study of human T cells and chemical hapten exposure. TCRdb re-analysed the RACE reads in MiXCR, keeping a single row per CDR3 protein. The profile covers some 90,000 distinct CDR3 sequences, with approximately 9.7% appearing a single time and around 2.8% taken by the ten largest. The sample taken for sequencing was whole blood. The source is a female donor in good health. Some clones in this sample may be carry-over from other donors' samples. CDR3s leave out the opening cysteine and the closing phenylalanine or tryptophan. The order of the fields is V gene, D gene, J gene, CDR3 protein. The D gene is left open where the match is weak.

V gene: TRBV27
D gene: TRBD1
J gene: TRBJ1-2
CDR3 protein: ASSLSQGAAYGYT

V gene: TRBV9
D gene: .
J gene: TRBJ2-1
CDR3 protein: ASSFSTNEQF

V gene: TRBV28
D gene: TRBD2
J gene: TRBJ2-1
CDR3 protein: ASSTRLAGDLSYNEQF

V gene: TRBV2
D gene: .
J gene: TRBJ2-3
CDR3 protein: ATRLGGADTQY

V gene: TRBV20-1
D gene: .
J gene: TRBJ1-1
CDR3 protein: SARAQTDNTEAF

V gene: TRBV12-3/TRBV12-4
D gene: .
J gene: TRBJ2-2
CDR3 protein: ASSLGAAGELF

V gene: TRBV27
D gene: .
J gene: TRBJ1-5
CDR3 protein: ASSLSPLESNQPQH

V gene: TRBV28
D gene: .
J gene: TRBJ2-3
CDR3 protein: ASSPPRWGTDTQY

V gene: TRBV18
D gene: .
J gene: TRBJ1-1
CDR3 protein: ASSPQGSTEAF

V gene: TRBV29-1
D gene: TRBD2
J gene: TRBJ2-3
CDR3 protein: SVEGQREEADTQY

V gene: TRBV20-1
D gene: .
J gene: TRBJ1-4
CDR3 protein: SASYNEKLF

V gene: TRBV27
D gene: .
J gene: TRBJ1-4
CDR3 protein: ASSRGTGATNEKLF